The next 18 T cell receptor beta chains were all read from a single sample in a study of blood T cell repertoires in COVID-19. Using immunoSEQ multiplex PCR, the repertoire was profiled, and TCRdb retains in-frame clones only, with some absent. Of tens of thousands of clones in the sample, less than 85% are singletons; the top ten hold approximately 23%. Material for sequencing was peripheral blood. Receptors were obtained from a man between 65 and 85 years old with acute or convalescent COVID-19.

The chain couples TRBV7-2 to TRBJ1-2, with D unclear. The length of the CDR3 is 13 residues. V lost 1 base and J 8 bases, leaving 11 bases between the germline ends. CDR1 SGHTA and CDR2 FQGNSA come from the germline V gene. CDR3 DNA sequence: TGTGCCAGCAGCTTAGAAAGGCGGGCGGGCTACACCTTC. Its translation: CASSLERRAGYTF.

This sequence joins TRBV4-1 and TRBJ2-1; D call uncertain. V lost 0 bases to trimming and J lost 0 bases, with 9 bases between them. Germline lookup yields CDR1 MGHRA and CDR2 YSYEKL. This CDR3 spans 16 amino acids. The CDR3 coding sequence is TGCGCCAGCAGCCAAGATCCTCCTAACTCCTACAATGAGCAGTTCTTC. This encodes CASSQDPPNSYNEQFF.

This clone was found a few times. CDR3 residues: CASSLGANEQYF. CDR3 sequence (DNA): TGCGCCAGCAGCTTGGGAGCGAACGAGCAGTACTTC. The chain joins TRBV5-1 to TRBJ2-7; D is undetermined. The CDR3 consists of 12 residues. In germline, CDR1 is SGHRS, CDR2 YFSETQ. V lost 0 bases and J lost 5, with 6 bases in between.

The chain joins TRBV9 to TRBJ2-1; D not certain. CDR3 length: 14 residues. The V gene's germline CDR1 is SGDLS and CDR2 YYNGEE. Deletions cut 0 bases from V and 6 bases from J, with 10 bases between. CDR3: CASSVAWAPNEQFF. CDR3 DNA: TGTGCCAGCAGCGTAGCTTGGGCGCCCAATGAGCAGTTCTTC.

The chain is built from TRBV6-2 or TRBV6-3 and TRBJ1-5, with D possibly being TRBD1 (6 bases). Germline-derived CDR1 and CDR2 are MNHEY and SVGEGT. V was clipped by 0 bases and J by 0 bases, with 9 bases between them. The CDR3 is made up of 16 amino acids. CDR3 in amino acids: CASSYSLGGSNQPQHF. The CDR3, as DNA: TGTGCCAGCAGTTACTCCTTAGGGGGTAGCAATCAGCCCCAGCATTTT.

This clone has only one observation. The CDR3, as DNA: TGTGCCAGCAGCTTTTCGGGTCAAGAGACCCAGTACTTC. Protein sequence: CASSFSGQETQYF. The chain couples TRBV5-6 to TRBJ2-5; D is unclear. The V end was cut by 2 bases, the J end by 2 bases, with 7 bases between. Germline V gene data show CDR1 as SGHDT and CDR2 as YYEEEE. This CDR3 comprises 13 residues.

CDR3 DNA: TGTGCCAGCAGCTTGGACAGGTGGGGCGCCGAAGCTTTCTTT. It is translated as CASSLDRWGAEAFF. The V and J genes are TRBV5-6 and TRBJ1-1; tentative D call: TRBD1 (5 bases). Germline CDR1 SGHDT, CDR2 YYEEEE. Deletions cut 0 bases from V and 8 bases from J, with 14 bases between. The CDR3 has 14 amino acids.

The chain uses TRBV3-1 (or the pseudogene TRBV3-2) and TRBJ2-7; weak D call: TRBD2 (5 bases). The germline V gene encodes CDR1 LGHDT and CDR2 YNNKEL (reference sequence). V lost 4 bases, J lost 6 bases, and 16 bases lay in between. CDR3 length: 14 residues. The CDR3 sequence is CASSPTPMGSEQYF. For the CDR3, the DNA is TGTGCCAGCAGCCCCACCCCCATGGGGAGCGAGCAGTACTTC.

The chain combines TRBV5-1 with TRBJ2-5; D is unresolved. The CDR3 covers 12 residues. CDR1 and CDR2 from the germline V gene are SGHRS and YFSETQ. V was pared by 4 bases and J by 5 bases, with 9 bases between. The CDR3 DNA reads TGCGCCAGCAGCCCCCAGAGGGAGACCCAGTACTTC. It encodes CASSPQRETQYF. The variable domain in full, with the rest retrieved from reference TRBV5-1 and TRBJ2-5, is KAGVTQTPRYLIKTRGQQVTLSCSPISGHRSVSWYQQTPGQGLQFLFEYFSETQRNKGNFPGRFSGRQFSNSRSEMNVSTLELGDSALYLCASSPQRETQYFGPGTRLLVL.

The V gene is TRBV13, the J gene TRBJ2-7; 10 bases fit TRBD2. This CDR3 region has 17 residues. V lost 1 base to trimming and J lost 0 bases; unmatched junction nucleotides: 6. Germline-derived CDR1 and CDR2 are PRHDT and FYEKMQ (reference sequence). This chain's CDR3 is CASSLVVIAGGSYEQYF. In nucleotides, the CDR3 is TGTGCCAGCAGCTTAGTGGTGATAGCGGGAGGCTCCTACGAGCAGTACTTC. Combining the CDR3 with reference TRBV13 and TRBJ2-7 gives the whole variable domain AAGVIQSPRHLIKEKRETATLKCYPIPRHDTVYWYQQGPGQDPQFLISFYEKMQSDKGSIPDRFSAQQFSDYHSELNMSSLELGDSALYFCASSLVVIAGGSYEQYFGPGTRLTVT.

This clone was seen only once. The rearrangement links TRBV7-3 to TRBJ1-3, with a weak D call TRBD1 (5 bases). Germline CDR1 SGHTA, CDR2 FQGTGA. This CDR3 comprises 14 residues. V lost 4 bases and J lost 0, with 7 bases in between. The DNA for the CDR3 is TGTGCCAGCAGCTCCACAGGCTCTGGAAACACCATATATTTT. Translation: CASSSTGSGNTIYF.

This clone was seen only once. The chain employs TRBV28 and TRBJ1-5; D call uncertain. Germline V gene data show CDR1 as MDHEN and CDR2 as SYDVKM. CDR3 length equals 11 residues. With 2 bases removed from V and 11 bases from J, the gap between germline ends came to 7 bases. CDR3 in DNA: TGTGCCAGCAGTTTAGGGGAGGCCCAGCATTTT. It is translated as CASSLGEAQHF.

This rearrangement joins TRBV28 to TRBJ2-2; D unresolved. The CDR3 has 12 amino acids. Germline-derived CDR1 and CDR2 are MDHEN and SYDVKM. Trimming stripped 7 bases from V and 1 base from J, with 4 bases between. CDR3 loop: CASTVNTGELFF. The CDR3 DNA reads as TGTGCCAGCACGGTGAACACCGGGGAGCTGTTTTTT. Supplemented by reference TRBV28 and TRBJ2-2, the full variable domain reads DVKVTQSSRYLVKRTGEKVFLECVQDMDHENMFWYRQDPGLGLRLIYFSYDVKMKEKGDIPEGYSVSREKKERFSLILESASTNQTSMYLCASTVNTGELFFGEGSRLTVL.

This clone was seen a few times. The rearrangement uses TRBV10-1 and TRBJ1-1; 7 nucleotides align to TRBD1. With V trimmed by 6 bases and J by 8 bases, 12 bases remained unmatched. The CDR3 runs to 14 residues. The V gene's germline CDR1 is WNHNN and CDR2 SYGVQD (reference sequence). CDR3 sequence: CASRLGQAGGEAFF. The CDR3 bases are TGCGCCAGCAGACTCGGACAGGCCGGGGGAGAAGCTTTCTTT.

The V call is TRBV10-3, the J call TRBJ2-7; 14 bases align to TRBD2. In germline, CDR1 is ENHRY, CDR2 SYGVKD. After removal of 8 bases from V and 5 bases from J, the junction contained 2 bases not matched to a gene. The CDR3 is made up of 13 amino acids. CDR3 in DNA: TGTGCCATCGGGACTAGCGGGAGTGACGAGCAGTACTTC. It codes for CAIGTSGSDEQYF.

This sequence joins TRBV4-2 and TRBJ2-3; 7 positions match TRBD2. The ends lost 1 base at V and 3 bases at J; junction bases unmatched: 10. The CDR3 consists of 17 residues. CDR1 and CDR2 from the germline V gene are LGHNA and YNFKEQ. The CDR3: CASSQGQGEAGTDTQYF. CDR3 DNA sequence: TGTGCCAGCAGCCAAGGCCAGGGAGAAGCGGGAACAGATACGCAGTATTTT.

The chain combines TRBV6-6 with TRBJ1-2; D uncertain. Germline CDR1 is MNHNY and CDR2 is SVGAGI (reference sequence). Between the trimmed V and J ends, which lost 7 bases and 3 bases, there was a span of 6 bases. The CDR3 is 11 amino acids. In nucleotides, the CDR3 is TGTGCCAGCAAACGGGACTATGGCTACACCTTC. Residues: CASKRDYGYTF.

The gene calls are TRBV28 and TRBJ1-2; D possibly corresponds to TRBD1 (5 bases). Trimming shortened V by 6 bases and J by 5 bases, and 16 bases separated the two germline ends. Germline CDR1 reads MDHEN; CDR2 reads SYDVKM. CDR3 length: 14 amino acids. The CDR3 region has the DNA TGTGCCAGCAGCCCTGGCCCCGGGGGGTATGGCTACACCTTC. This encodes CASSPGPGGYGYTF.